This T cell receptor beta chain was identified in a study of coeliac disease. Study as a whole: The study queried TRBV7-2 bias without high-resolution HLA data. Broader study findings: Largely private TRB repertoires meant most sequences were sample-unique.

This clone occurred once. Antigen specificity is unknown. TCRdb's copy holds only in-frame clones and misses some; the assay was immunoSEQ multiplex PCR. In the table there are roughly 1,000 clones, about 54% of which are singletons. Sequencing used one aliquot of under 600,000 cells per fraction. The length of the CDR3 is 15 residues. Germline assignment: CDR1 SGHAT and CDR2 FQNNGV. Trimming pared 0 bases from V and 5 bases from J, leaving 11 bases between. The TCR comes from a young woman without celiac disease. The V call is TRBV11-2, the J call TRBJ2-1; D might be TRBD2 (6 bases). The sequenced sample consisted of intraepithelial lymphocytes from the gut. The CDR3 nucleotides read TGTGCCAGCAGCTTAGATTGGGGGGAAGACAATGAGCAGTTCTTC. This encodes CASSLDWGEDNEQFF.